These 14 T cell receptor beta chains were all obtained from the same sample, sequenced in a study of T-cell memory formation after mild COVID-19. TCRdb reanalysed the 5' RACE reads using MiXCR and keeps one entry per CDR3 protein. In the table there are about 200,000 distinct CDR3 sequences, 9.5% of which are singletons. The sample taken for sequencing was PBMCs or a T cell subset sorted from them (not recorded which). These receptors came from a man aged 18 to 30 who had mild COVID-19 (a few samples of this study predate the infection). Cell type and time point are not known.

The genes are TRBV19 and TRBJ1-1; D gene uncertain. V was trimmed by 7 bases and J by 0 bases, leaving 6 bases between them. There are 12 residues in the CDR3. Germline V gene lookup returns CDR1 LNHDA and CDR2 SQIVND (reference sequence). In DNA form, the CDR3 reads TGTGCCAGTAAAACCATGAACACTGAAGCTTTCTTT. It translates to CASKTMNTEAFF.

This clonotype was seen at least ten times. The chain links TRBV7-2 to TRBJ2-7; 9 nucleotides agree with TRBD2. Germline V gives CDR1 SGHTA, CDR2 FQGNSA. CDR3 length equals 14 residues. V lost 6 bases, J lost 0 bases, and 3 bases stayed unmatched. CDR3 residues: CASRRAGGSYEQYF. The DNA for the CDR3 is TGTGCCAGCAGGCGAGCGGGGGGCTCCTACGAGCAGTACTTC. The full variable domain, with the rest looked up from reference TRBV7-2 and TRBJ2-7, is GAGVSQSPSNKVTEKGKDVELRCDPISGHTALYWYRQSLGQGLEFLIYFQGNSAPDKSGLPSDRFSAERTGGSVSTLTIQRTQQEDSAVYLCASRRAGGSYEQYFGPGTRLTVT.

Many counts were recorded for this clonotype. CDR3 nucleotides: TGTGCCAGCAGTGCAGGGGGCTCAAATACGCAGTATTTT. This codes for CASSAGGSNTQYF. The chain combines TRBV28 with TRBJ2-3; TRBD1 matches 8 bases. V gave up 5 bases and J gave up 7 bases; unmatched junction bases: 5. Per the germline V gene, CDR1 is MDHEN and CDR2 is SYDVKM. The CDR3 has 13 amino acids.

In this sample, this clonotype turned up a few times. The chain's CDR3 is CASSTILAGIRGETQYF. In nucleotides, the CDR3 is TGTGCCAGCAGTACCATCCTAGCGGGGATAAGGGGAGAGACCCAGTACTTC. V usage is TRBV27 and J usage is TRBJ2-5; 9 nucleotides line up with TRBD2. Germline V gene data show CDR1 as MNHEY and CDR2 as SMNVEV (reference sequence). V was pared by 5 bases and J by 4 bases, with 14 bases of the junction left unmatched. The CDR3 contains 17 residues.

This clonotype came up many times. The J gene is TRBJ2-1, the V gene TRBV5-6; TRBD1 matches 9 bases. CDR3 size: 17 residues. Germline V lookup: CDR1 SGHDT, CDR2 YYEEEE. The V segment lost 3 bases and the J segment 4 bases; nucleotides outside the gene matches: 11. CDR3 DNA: TGTGCCAGCAGCTCAAACCCCGGGACAGGGTGGTACAATGAGCAGTTCTTC. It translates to CASSSNPGTGWYNEQFF.

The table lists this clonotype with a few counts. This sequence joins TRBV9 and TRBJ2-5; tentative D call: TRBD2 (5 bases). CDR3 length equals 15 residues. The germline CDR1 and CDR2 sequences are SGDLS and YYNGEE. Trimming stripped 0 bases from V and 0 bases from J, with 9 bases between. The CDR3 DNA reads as TGTGCCAGCAGCGTAGCTGGAGGAAACCAAGAGACCCAGTACTTC. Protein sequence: CASSVAGGNQETQYF.

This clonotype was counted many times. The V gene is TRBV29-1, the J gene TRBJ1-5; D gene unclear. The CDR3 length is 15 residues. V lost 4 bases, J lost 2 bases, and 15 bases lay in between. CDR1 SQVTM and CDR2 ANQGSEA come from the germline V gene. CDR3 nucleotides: TGCAGCGTTGGTGATGGGTTGCTCGGCAATCAGCCCCAGCATTTT. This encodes CSVGDGLLGNQPQHF. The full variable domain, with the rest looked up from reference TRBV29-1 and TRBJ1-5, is SAVISQKPSRDICQRGTSLTIQCQVDSQVTMMFWYRQQPGQSLTLIATANQGSEATYESGFVIDKFPISRPNLTFSTLTVSNMSPEDSSIYLCSVGDGLLGNQPQHFGDGTRLSIL.

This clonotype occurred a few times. The CDR3 loop is CSALNRAENIQYF. In DNA form, the CDR3 reads TGCAGTGCCCTAAATAGGGCAGAGAACATTCAGTACTTC. The chain joins TRBV20-1 to TRBJ2-4; no firm D call. CDR3 length: 13 amino acids. Germline CDR1 reads DFQATT; CDR2 reads SNEGSKA (reference sequence). Trimming took off 6 bases at V and 7 bases at J, with 16 bases between the two ends.

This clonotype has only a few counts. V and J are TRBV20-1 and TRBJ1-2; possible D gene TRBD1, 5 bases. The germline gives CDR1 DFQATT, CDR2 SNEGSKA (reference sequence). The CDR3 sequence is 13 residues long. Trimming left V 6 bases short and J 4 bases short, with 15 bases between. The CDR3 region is CSAIGRVGYGYTF. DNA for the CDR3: TGCAGTGCCATCGGCAGGGTGGGCTATGGCTACACCTTC.

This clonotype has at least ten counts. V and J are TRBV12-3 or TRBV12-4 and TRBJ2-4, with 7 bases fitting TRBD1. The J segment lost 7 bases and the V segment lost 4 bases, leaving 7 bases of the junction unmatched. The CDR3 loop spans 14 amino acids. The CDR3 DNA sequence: TGTGCCAGCAGTTACGAGGGGGCCATCAACATTCAGTACTTC. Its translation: CASSYEGAINIQYF.

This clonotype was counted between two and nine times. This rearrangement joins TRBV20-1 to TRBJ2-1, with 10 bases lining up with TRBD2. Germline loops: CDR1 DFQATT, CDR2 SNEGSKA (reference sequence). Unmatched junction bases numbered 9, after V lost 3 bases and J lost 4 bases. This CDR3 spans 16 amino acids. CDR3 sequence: CSASPFRTSGYNEQFF. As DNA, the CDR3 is TGCAGTGCTAGTCCCTTCAGGACTAGCGGATACAATGAGCAGTTCTTC.

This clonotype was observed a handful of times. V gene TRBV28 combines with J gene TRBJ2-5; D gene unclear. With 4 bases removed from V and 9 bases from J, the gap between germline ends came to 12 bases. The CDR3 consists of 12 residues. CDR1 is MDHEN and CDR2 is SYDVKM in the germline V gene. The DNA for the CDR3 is TGTGCCAGCAGTTCTCAGTCAGTTGCCCAGTACTTC. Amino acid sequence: CASSSQSVAQYF.

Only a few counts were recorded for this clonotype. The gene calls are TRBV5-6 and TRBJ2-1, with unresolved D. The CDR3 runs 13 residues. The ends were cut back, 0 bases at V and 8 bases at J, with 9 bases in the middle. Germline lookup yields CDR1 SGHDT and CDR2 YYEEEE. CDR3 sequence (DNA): TGTGCCAGCAGCTTGGTGAGCGTCGATGAGCAGTTCTTC. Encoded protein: CASSLVSVDEQFF.

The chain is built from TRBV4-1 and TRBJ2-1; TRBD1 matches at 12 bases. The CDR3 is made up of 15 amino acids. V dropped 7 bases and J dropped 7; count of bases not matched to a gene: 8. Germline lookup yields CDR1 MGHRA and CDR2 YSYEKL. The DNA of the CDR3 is TGCGCCAGCACTCCGGGACAGGGGGCTGTGAATGAGCAGTTCTTC. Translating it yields CASTPGQGAVNEQFF.